This T cell receptor beta chain stems from a study of cytomegalovirus exposure and HLA in healthy donors. Turning to the study itself: HLA-typed donors were the source of about 85 million unique TCRs held in an early data release. Study-wide results and caveats: A few CMV-associated chains proved CMV antigen-specific in vitro. An analysis was carried out later, and it reportedly showed fewer N-insertions in an Asian-associated ancestry cluster than the approximately 670-donor mean.

The PCR contained 60 Vbeta and 13 Jbeta primers. Profiled with immunoSEQ multiplex PCR; TCRdb holds only in-frame clones, not every one. The data contain roughly 100,000 clones, around 80% of them singletons. This clone appeared a single time. Its antigen remains unidentified. The receptor was isolated from a woman in her forties in good health and CMV-seronegative. The sequenced sample consisted of PBMCs.

The CDR3 DNA follows: TGTGCCAGCAGCTTAGGGGTGGCAGGCTACGAGCAGTACTTC. This translates into CASSLGVAGYEQYF. The chain recombines TRBV7-2 with TRBJ2-7; no definite D call. This CDR3 is 14 amino acids long. From germline, CDR1 is SGHTA and CDR2 FQGNSA. V lost 1 base and J lost 3, with 10 bases in between.